Listed below are T cell receptor beta chains from one sample, sequenced in a study of post-analysis software for immune sequencing data. MiXCR, applied by TCRdb to the PCR reads, yields one record per CDR3 protein. The sample holds approximately 660,000 distinct CDR3 sequences, more than 50% seen once. Sequenced input: blood. Receptor source: a girl aged 2 to 9 with multiple sclerosis. Both conserved end residues are part of each CDR3. Fields, in order: J gene, V gene, CDR3 protein.

>TRBJ2-3|TRBV20-1
CSGSRGGGRTDTQYF
>TRBJ2-3|TRBV7-2
CASSRPLSTDTQYF
>TRBJ2-7|TRBV20-1
CSARVISGRAHEQYF
>TRBJ2-3|TRBV4-1
CASSQGGSGRAEDTQYF
>TRBJ2-7|TRBV20-1
CSATNWGQGIVYEQYF
>NA|TRBV10-3
CAIKSGKQDEQYF
>TRBJ2-5|TRBV5-1
CASGNSEETQYF
>TRBJ2-1|TRBV6-2/TRBV6-3
CASKDRGYNEQFF
>TRBJ2-5|TRBV6-2/TRBV6-3
CASSLDRAVETQYF
>TRBJ2-1|TRBV29-1
CSVSTSGWNEQFF
>TRBJ2-2|TRBV2
CASSGPGQGIPTRRSNTGELFF